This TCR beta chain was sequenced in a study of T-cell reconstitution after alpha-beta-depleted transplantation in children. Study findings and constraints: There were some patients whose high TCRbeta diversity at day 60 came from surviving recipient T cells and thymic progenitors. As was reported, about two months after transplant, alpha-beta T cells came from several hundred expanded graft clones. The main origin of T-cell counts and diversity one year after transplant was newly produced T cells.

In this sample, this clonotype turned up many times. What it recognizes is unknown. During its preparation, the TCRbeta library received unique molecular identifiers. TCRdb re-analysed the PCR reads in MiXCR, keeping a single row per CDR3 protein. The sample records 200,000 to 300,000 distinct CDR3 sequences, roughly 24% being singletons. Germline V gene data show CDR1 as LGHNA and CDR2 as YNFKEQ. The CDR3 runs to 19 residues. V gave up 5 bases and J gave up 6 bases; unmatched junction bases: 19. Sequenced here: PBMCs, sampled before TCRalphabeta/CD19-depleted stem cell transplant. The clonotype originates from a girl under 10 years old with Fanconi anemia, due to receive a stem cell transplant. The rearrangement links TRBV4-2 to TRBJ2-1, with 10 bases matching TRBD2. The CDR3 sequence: CASSKGSSGGLTQFNEQFF. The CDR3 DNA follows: TGTGCCAGCAGCAAAGGGTCTAGCGGGGGCCTGACCCAATTCAATGAGCAGTTCTTC.